Listed below are T cell receptor beta chains from one sample, sequenced in a study of cytomegalovirus exposure and HLA in healthy donors. Sequencing used immunoSEQ multiplex PCR; TCRdb keeps in-frame clones, though not all of them. Of more than 150,000 clones in the sample, approximately 84% were seen once. The sequencing sample was made of PBMCs. Receptors were obtained from a woman younger than 30 in good health and CMV-seronegative. The CDR3 runs from the conserved cysteine through the conserved F or W. The D gene is left open where the match is weak. Expanded clones get a size class; other rows say once, few or many, or leave the size out.

d_call j_call clone_size v_call cdr3_nt cdr3_aa
- TRBJ2-7 few TRBV7-2 TGTGCCAGCAGCCTCTCCTACGAGCAGTACTTC CASSLSYEQYF
- TRBJ1-2 - TRBV7-9 TGTGCCAGCAGCCCTGAACTCTATGGCTACACCTTC CASSPELYGYTF
TRBD1 TRBJ1-2 - TRBV11-2 TGTGCCAGCAGATTCGGACAGGGGAGCTATGGCTACACCTTC CASRFGQGSYGYTF
- TRBJ1-1 few TRBV19 TGTGCCAGTAGTATCGGGAAGGGTGCTGAAGCTTTCTTT CASSIGKGAEAFF
- TRBJ2-7 - TRBV6-1 TGTGCCAGCAGTGAGCTCTTATTCAGTTCCTACGAGCAGTACTTC CASSELLFSSYEQYF
- TRBJ2-2 - TRBV27 TGTGCCAGCAGTTTAGGGACTGCGAAGAAGATCACCGGGGAGCTGTTTTTT CASSLGTAKKITGELFF
TRBD2 TRBJ2-7 once TRBV5-1 TGCGCCAGCAGCCAAATAGCGGGAGGGACCTACGAGCAGTACTTC CASSQIAGGTYEQYF
- TRBJ2-7 - TRBV20-1 TGCAGTGCTAGGCCACACTACGAGCAGTACTTC CSARPHYEQYF
TRBD1 TRBJ1-5 - TRBV27 TGTGCCAGCAGGCCCCTTTGGGGACAGGGCCGGAGTCAGCCCCAGCATTTT CASRPLWGQGRSQPQHF
- TRBJ2-1 - TRBV7-9 TGTGCCAGCAGTCCCAGGGAAGGGCAGTTCTTC CASSPREGQFF
- TRBJ2-1 - TRBV28 TGTGCCAGCAGTCCGCCACGTTCAGCTCCGACGCGGAATGAGCAGTTCTTC CASSPPRSAPTRNEQFF
TRBD1 TRBJ1-1 - TRBV28 TGTGCCAGCAGGGGGACAGGGAGGGTTGGGGCTTTCTTT CASRGTGRVGAFF
TRBD2 TRBJ2-7 - TRBV28 TGTGCCAGCAGTTTAATAGGACTAGCAATCGAGCAGTACTTC CASSLIGLAIEQYF
TRBD1 TRBJ1-2 - TRBV4-3 TGCGCCAGCAGCCTTGGACAGGGGGCGAGTGGCTACACCTTC CASSLGQGASGYTF
TRBD1 TRBJ1-2 - TRBV5-1 TGCGCCAGCAGCTTAGGGACAGGGTCCCCTTTTTCGTATGGCTACACCTTC CASSLGTGSPFSYGYTF
TRBD1 TRBJ1-3 - TRBV28 TGTGCCAGCAGTCTATTCGACAGGGAGGGAAACACCATATATTTT CASSLFDREGNTIYF
TRBD1 TRBJ2-5 - TRBV6-5 TGTGCCAGCAGGGGGACAGGTCGGGAGACCCAGTACTTC CASRGTGRETQYF
TRBD1 TRBJ2-1 once TRBV19 TGTGCCAGTAGTAGCAATTCTGGACAGGGCTCCTACAATGAGCAGTTCTTC CASSSNSGQGSYNEQFF
- TRBJ1-5 many TRBV6-1 TGTGCCAGCAGTGAAGGGTGGGGGGGCCCTCTTAACAATCAGCCCCAGCATTTT CASSEGWGGPLNNQPQHF
- TRBJ1-3 - TRBV18 TGTGCCAGCTCTCCTTCCGACAGCTCCTCTGGAAACACCATATATTTT CASSPSDSSSGNTIYF
- TRBJ1-1 - TRBV7-9 TGTGCCAGCAGCATTCATGGGGGCTCTGAAGCTTTCTTT CASSIHGGSEAFF
TRBD2 TRBJ2-5 - TRBV5-1 TGCGCCAGCAGCCTCGGGACTAGCGGGAGTGAGACCCAGTACTTC CASSLGTSGSETQYF
- TRBJ1-6 - TRBV6-6 TGTGCCAGCAGAATCGGACTGAATTCACCCCTCCACTTT CASRIGLNSPLHF
- TRBJ1-6 - TRBV11-2 TGTGCCAGCAGCTCCGGCCCGGGATCACCCCTCCACTTT CASSSGPGSPLHF
TRBD1 TRBJ2-7 - TRBV5-1 TGCGCCAGCAGCCCGGGACAGGGCACTTCCTACGAGCAGTACTTC CASSPGQGTSYEQYF
- TRBJ1-4 few TRBV27 TGTGCCAGCAGCCTCTTTTCCGCTAATGAAAAACTGTTTTTT CASSLFSANEKLFF
- TRBJ1-4 - TRBV5-4 TGTGCCAGCAGCTTTAGACAAGATGAAAAACTGTTTTTT CASSFRQDEKLFF
TRBD1 TRBJ2-1 - TRBV27 TGTGCCAGCAGTCCGGACAGGGGTAACAATGAGCAGTTCTTC CASSPDRGNNEQFF
TRBD1 TRBJ2-7 - TRBV13 TGTGCCAGCAGCTTATATGGGACAGGGCGGTACGAGCAGTACTTC CASSLYGTGRYEQYF
TRBD2 TRBJ2-2 - TRBV11-2 TGTGCCAGCAGCCCCTGGGCGGGAGCCAACACCGGGGAGCTGTTTTTT CASSPWAGANTGELFF